This TCR beta chain was retrieved from a study of CD8 T cells in ankylosing spondylitis. Study-level results: Both synovial fluid and blood in reactive arthritis had previously been reported to carry some motif variants. With a CD8+ phenotype, disease-linked clones were relatively rare in peripheral blood. What seemed typical of ankylosing spondylitis blood was a TCR beta motif built from several highly homologous variants.

Quantitative 5'-RACE with molecular barcodes was used to make the TCR beta libraries. Via MiXCR, TCRdb re-called the 5' RACE reads, giving one row per CDR3 protein. The profile shows around 88,000 distinct CDR3 sequences, about 9.1% of them singletons. This clonotype was counted ten times or more. What it binds is not known. The CDR3 consists of 10 residues. The ends were cut back, 1 base at V and 8 bases at J, with 5 bases in the middle. CDR1 and CDR2 (germline): DFQATT, SNEGSKA (reference sequence). This chain joins TRBV20-1 and TRBJ2-5; D is uncertain. The source material was blood, either unsorted or a sorted T cell fraction (not recorded which). The sequence was collected from a male donor with ankylosing spondylitis or in good health (not recorded which). The CDR3 nucleotides read TGCAGTGCTAGAGCTGTAACCCAGTACTTC. Amino acid sequence: CSARAVTQYF.